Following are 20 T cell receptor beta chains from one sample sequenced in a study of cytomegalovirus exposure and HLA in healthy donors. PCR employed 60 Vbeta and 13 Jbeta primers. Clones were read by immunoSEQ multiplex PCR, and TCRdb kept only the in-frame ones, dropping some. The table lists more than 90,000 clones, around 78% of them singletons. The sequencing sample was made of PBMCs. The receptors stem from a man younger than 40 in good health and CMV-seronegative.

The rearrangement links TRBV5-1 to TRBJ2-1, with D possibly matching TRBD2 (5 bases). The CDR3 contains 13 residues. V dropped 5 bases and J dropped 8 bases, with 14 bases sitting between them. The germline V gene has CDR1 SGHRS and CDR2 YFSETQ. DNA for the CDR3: TGCGCCAGCAGTCGGGATTTGGTCGATGAGCAGTTCTTC. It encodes CASSRDLVDEQFF.

In nucleotides, the CDR3 is TGTGCCAGCAGTCGTTGGGACAGCTCTAATGAAAAACTGTTTTTT. This sequence encodes CASSRWDSSNEKLFF. This chain joins TRBV6-5 and TRBJ1-4; the match to TRBD1 covers 7 bases. This CDR3 has 15 residues. Germline CDR1 MNHEY, CDR2 SVGAGI. V dropped 5 bases and J dropped 3; count of bases not matched to a gene: 6.

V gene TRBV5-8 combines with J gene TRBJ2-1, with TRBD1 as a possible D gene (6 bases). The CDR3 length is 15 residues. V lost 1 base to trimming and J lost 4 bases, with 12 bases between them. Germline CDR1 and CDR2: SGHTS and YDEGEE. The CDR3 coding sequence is TGTGCCAGCAGCTTGTATACAGGGTCTTACAATGAGCAGTTCTTC. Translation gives CASSLYTGSYNEQFF.

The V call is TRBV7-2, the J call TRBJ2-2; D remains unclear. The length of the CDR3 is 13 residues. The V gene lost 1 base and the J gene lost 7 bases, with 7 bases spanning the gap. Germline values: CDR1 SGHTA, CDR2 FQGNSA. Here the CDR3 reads CASSLGFSGELFF. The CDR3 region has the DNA TGTGCCAGCAGCTTAGGGTTTAGCGGGGAGCTGTTTTTT.

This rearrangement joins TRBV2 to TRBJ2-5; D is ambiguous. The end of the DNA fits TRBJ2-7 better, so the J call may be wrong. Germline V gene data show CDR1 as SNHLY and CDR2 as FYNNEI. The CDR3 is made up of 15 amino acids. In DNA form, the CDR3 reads TGTGCCAGCAGTGAAATGACACCGACGCCCTACGAGCAGTACTTC. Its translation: CASSEMTPTPYEQYF.

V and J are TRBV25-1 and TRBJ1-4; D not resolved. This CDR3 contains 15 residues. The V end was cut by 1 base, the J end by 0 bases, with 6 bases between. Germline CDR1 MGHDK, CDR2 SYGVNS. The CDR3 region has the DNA TGTGCCAGCAGTGAATTACATACAACTAATGAAAAACTGTTTTTT. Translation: CASSELHTTNEKLFF. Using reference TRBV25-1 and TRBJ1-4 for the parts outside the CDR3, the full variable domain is EADIYQTPRYLVIGTGKKITLECSQTMGHDKMYWYQQDPGMELHLIHYSYGVNSTEKGDLSSESTVSRIRTEHFPLTLESARPSHTSQYLCASSELHTTNEKLFFGSGTQLSVL.

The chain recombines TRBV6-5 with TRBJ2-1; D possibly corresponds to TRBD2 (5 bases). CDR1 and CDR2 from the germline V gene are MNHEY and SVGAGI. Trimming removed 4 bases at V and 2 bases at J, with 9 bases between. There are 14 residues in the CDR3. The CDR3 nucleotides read TGTGCCAGCAGTTTAGAGAGGGCCTACAATGAGCAGTTCTTC. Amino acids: CASSLERAYNEQFF.

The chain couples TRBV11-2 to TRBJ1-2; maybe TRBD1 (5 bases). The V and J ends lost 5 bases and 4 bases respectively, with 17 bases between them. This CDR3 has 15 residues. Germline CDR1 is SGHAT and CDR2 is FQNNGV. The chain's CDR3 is CASSPGLQDPYGYTF. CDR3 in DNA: TGTGCCAGCAGCCCAGGATTACAGGACCCCTATGGCTACACCTTC. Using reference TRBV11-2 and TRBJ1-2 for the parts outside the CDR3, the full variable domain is EAGVAQSPRYKIIEKRQSVAFWCNPISGHATLYWYQQILGQGPKLLIQFQNNGVVDDSQLPKDRFSAERLKGVDSTLKIQPAKLEDSAVYLCASSPGLQDPYGYTFGSGTRLTVV.

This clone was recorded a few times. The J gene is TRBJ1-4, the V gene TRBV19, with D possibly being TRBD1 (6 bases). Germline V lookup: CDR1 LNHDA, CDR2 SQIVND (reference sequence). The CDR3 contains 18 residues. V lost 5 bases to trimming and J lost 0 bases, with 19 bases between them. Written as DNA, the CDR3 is TGTGCCAGTAGTCCACCATGGGGGCGCGAGGCAACTAATGAAAAACTGTTTTTT. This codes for CASSPPWGREATNEKLFF.

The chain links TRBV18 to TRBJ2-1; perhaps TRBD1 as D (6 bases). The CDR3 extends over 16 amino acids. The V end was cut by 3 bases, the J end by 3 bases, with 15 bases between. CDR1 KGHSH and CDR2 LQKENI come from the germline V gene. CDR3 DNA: TGTGCCAGCTCACCGTCTTCAGGGGCTGTCTACAATGAGCAGTTCTTC. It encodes CASSPSSGAVYNEQFF.

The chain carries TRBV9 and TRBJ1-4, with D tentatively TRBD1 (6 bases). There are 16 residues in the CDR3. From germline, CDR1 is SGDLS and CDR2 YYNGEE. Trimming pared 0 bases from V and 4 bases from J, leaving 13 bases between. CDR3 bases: TGTGCCAGCAGCGTAGGGGGCAGGGGCTTTAATGAAAAACTGTTTTTT. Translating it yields CASSVGGRGFNEKLFF.

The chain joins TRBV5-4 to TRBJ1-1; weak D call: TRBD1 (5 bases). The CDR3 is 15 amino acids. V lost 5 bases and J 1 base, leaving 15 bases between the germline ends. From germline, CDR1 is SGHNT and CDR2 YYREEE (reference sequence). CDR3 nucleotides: TGTGCCAGCAGAGATGCAGGGCAGGCGAACACTGAAGCTTTCTTT. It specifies CASRDAGQANTEAFF.

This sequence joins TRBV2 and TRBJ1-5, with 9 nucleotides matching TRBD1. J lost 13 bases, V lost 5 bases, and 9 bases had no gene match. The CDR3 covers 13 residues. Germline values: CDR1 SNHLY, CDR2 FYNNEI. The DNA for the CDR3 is TGTGCCAGCAGTTTGGGACAGGGCTTTGGTCAGCATTTT. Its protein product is CASSLGQGFGQHF.

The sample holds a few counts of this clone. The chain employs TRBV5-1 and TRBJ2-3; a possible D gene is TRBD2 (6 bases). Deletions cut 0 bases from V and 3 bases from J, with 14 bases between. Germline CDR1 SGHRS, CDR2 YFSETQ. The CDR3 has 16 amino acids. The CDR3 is CASSLANGGITDTQYF. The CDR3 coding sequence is TGCGCCAGCAGCTTGGCCAACGGGGGAATTACAGATACGCAGTATTTT.

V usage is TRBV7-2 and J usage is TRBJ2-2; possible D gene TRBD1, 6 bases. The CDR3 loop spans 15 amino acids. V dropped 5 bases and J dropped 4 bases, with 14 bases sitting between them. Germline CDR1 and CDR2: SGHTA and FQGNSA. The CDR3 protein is CASSASGTTTGELFF. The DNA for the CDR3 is TGTGCCAGCAGCGCATCCGGGACAACCACCGGGGAGCTGTTTTTT.

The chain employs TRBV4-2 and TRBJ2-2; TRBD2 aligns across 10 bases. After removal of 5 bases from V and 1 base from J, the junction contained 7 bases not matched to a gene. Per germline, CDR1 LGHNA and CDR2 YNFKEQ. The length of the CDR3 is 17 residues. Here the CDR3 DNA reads TGTGCCAGCAGCGTACGGACTAGCGGCAAGAACACCGGGGAGCTGTTTTTT. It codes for CASSVRTSGKNTGELFF.

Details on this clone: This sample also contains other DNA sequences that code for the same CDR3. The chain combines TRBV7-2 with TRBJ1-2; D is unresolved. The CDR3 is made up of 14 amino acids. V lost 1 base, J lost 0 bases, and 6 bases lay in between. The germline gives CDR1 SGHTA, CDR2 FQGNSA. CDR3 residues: CASSLDRANYGYTF. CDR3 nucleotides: TGTGCCAGCAGCTTAGACAGAGCTAACTATGGCTACACCTTC.

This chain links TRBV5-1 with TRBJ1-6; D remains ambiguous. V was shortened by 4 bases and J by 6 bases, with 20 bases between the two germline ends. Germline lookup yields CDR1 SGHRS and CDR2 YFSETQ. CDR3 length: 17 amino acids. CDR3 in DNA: TGCGCCAGCAGCCAGACGCCCATCGGGAACCCTAATTCACCCCTCCACTTT. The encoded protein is CASSQTPIGNPNSPLHF.

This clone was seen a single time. The CDR3 spells CASRLTGLNWETQYF. In DNA, the CDR3 is TGTGCCAGCAGACTTACAGGGTTGAACTGGGAGACCCAGTACTTC. The genes are TRBV2 and TRBJ2-5; weak D call: TRBD1 (6 bases). The CDR3 is 15 residues long. Between the trimmed V and J ends, which lost 6 bases and 5 bases, there was a span of 19 bases. Germline CDR1 and CDR2: SNHLY and FYNNEI. Full variable domain (remainder filled in from reference TRBV2 and TRBJ2-5): EPEVTQTPSHQVTQMGQEVILRCVPISNHLYFYWYRQILGQKVEFLVSFYNNEISEKSEIFDDQFSVERPDGSNFTLKIRSTKLEDSAMYFCASRLTGLNWETQYFGPGTRLLVL.

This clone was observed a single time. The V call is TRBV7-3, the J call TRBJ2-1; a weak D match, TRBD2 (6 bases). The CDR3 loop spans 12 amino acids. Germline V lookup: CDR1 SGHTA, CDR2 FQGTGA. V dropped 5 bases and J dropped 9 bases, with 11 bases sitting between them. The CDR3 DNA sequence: TGTGCCAGCAGCCCCCGGGGAGGTGAGCAGTTCTTC. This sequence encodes CASSPRGGEQFF.